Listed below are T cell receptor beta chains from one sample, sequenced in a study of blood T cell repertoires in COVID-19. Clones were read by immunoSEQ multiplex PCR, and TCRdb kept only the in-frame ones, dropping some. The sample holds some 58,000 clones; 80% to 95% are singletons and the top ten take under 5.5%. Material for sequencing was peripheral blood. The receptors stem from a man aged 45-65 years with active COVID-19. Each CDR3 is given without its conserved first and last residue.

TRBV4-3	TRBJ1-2	ASSQDPGNYGYT
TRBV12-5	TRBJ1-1	ASGPDSHTEAF
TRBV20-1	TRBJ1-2	SASGGQGYGYT
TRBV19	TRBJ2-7	ASSREQGAFSYEQY
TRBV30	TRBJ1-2	AWSVYYLYGYT
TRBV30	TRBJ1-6	AWSTGQRNSPLH
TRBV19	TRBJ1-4	ASSTHGQGANEKLF
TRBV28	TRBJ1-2	ASSLSITRGYT
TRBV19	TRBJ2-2	ASSRGGELF
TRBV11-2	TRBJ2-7	ASSLAPRYEQY
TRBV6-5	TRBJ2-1	ASRPGQGIHEQF
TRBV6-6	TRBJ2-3	ASSPTGGGTGGVSTQY
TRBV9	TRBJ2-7	ASSVGSSGTAHEQY
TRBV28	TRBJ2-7	ASSFGDRDLSEQY
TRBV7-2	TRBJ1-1	ASSRTTGVDTEAF
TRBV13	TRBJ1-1	ASSSDSMNTEAF
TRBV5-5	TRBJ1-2	ASSLGTRDYGYT
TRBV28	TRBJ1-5	ASSPFGQPQH
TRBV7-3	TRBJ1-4	ASSLSGNLAEKLF
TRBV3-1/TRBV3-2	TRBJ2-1	ASSHRGSSYNEQF
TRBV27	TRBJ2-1	ASSLSSAGQGNEQF
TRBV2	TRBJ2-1	ASSEDRGVKGEQF
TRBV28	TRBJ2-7	ASSGTLTGGAYEQY
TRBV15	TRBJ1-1	ATSSGGGNTEAF
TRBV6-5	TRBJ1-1	ASRIGQVNTEAF
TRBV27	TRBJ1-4	ASSYGEKLF
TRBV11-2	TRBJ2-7	ASSFTEVFPMNEQY
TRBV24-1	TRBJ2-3	ATSGLRGGMTDTQY
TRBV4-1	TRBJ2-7	ASSQDSRQGTYEQY